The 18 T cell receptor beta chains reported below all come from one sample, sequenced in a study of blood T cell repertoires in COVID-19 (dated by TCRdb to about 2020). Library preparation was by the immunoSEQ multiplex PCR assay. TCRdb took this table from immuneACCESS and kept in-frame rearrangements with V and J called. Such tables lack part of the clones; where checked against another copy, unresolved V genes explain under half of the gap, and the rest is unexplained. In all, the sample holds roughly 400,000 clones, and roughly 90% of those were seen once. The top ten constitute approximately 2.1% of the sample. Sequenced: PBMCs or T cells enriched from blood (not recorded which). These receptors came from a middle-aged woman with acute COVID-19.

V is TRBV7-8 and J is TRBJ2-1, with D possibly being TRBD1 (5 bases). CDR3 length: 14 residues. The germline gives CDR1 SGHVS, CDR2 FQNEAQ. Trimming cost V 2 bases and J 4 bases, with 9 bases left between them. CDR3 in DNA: TGTGCCAGCAGCTTACGAGACAGTTACAATGAGCAGTTCTTC. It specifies CASSLRDSYNEQFF.

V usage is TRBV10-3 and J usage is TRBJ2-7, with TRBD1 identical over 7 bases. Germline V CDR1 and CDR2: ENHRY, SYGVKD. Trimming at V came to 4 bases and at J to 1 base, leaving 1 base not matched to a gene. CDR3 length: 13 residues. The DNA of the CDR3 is TGTGCCATCAGTGGACAGGGATCCTACGAGCAGTACTTC. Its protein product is CAISGQGSYEQYF.

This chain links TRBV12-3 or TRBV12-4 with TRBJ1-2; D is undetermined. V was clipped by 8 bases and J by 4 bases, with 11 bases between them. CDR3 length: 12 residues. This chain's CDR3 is CASVRESYGYTF. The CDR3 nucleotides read TGTGCCAGCGTGCGGGAAAGCTATGGCTACACCTTC.

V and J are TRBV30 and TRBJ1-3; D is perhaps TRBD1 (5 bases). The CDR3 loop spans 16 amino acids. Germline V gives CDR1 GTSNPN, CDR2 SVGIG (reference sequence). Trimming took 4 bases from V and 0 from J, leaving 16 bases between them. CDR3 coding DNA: TGTGCCTGGAACGGCGACAGAACTTTCTCTGGAAACACCATATATTTT. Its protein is CAWNGDRTFSGNTIYF. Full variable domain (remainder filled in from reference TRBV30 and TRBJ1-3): SQTIHQWPATLVQPVGSPLSLECTVEGTSNPNLYWYRQAAGRGLQLLFYSVGIGQISSEVPQNLSASRPQDRQFILSSKKLLLSDSGFYLCAWNGDRTFSGNTIYFGEGSWLTVV.

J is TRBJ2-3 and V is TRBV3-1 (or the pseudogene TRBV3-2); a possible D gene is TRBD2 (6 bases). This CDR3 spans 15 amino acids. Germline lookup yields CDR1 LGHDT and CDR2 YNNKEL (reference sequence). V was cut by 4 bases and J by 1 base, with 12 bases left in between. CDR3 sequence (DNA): TGTGCCAGCAGCCCCTCGGGGGAAGGCACAGATACGCAGTATTTT. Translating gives CASSPSGEGTDTQYF.

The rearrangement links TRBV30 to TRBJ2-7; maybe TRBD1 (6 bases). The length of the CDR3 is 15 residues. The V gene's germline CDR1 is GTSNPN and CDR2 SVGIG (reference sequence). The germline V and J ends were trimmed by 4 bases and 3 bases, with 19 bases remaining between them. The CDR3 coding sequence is TGTGCCTGGAACGGAGAGGGGGACGGTGTCTACGAGCAGTACTTC. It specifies CAWNGEGDGVYEQYF.

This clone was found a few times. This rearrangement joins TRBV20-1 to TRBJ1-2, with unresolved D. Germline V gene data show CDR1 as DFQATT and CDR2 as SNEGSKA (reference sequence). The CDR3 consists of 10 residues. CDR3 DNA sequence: TGCAGCGCGCAGGCATATGGCTACACCTTC. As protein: CSAQAYGYTF.

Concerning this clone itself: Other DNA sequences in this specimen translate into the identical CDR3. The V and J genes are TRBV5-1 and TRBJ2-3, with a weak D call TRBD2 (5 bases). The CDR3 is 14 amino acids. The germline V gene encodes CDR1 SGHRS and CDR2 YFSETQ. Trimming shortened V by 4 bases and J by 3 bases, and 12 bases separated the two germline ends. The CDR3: CASSLEGATDTQYF. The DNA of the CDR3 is TGCGCCAGCAGCCTCGAGGGTGCAACAGATACGCAGTATTTT. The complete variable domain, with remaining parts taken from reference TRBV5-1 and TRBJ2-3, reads KAGVTQTPRYLIKTRGQQVTLSCSPISGHRSVSWYQQTPGQGLQFLFEYFSETQRNKGNFPGRFSGRQFSNSRSEMNVSTLELGDSALYLCASSLEGATDTQYFGPGTRLTVL.

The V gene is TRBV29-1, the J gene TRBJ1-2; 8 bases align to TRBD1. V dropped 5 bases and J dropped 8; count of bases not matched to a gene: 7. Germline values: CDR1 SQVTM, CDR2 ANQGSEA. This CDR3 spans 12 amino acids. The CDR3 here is CSVPGGAGGYTF. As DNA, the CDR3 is TGCAGCGTTCCAGGGGGCGCGGGGGGCTACACCTTC.

The CDR3 loop is CASSRGQGPHEQYF. The CDR3 DNA reads as TGCGCCAGCAGCCGAGGACAAGGGCCCCACGAGCAGTACTTC. The chain links TRBV4-1 to TRBJ2-7, with D perhaps matching TRBD1 (5 bases). Trimming took off 4 bases at V and 5 bases at J, with 15 bases between the two ends. The germline gives CDR1 MGHRA, CDR2 YSYEKL. The CDR3 consists of 14 residues.

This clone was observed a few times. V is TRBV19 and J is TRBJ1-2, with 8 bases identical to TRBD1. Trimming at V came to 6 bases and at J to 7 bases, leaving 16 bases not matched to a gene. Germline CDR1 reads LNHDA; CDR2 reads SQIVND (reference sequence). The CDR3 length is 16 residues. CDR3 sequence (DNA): TGTGCCAGTAGGAATCCGGGACAGGTTGTTGACGGTGGCTACACCTTC. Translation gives CASRNPGQVVDGGYTF.

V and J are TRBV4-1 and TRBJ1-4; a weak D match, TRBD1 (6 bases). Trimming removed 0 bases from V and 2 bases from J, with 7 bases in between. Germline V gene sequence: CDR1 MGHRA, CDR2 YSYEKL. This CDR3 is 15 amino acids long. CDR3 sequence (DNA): TGCGCCAGCAGCCAAGAACAGGGCACTAATGAAAAACTGTTTTTT. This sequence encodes CASSQEQGTNEKLFF.

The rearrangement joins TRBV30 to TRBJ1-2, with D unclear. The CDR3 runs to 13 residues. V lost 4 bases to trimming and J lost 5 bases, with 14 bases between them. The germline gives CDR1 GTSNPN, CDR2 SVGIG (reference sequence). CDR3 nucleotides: TGTGCCTGGAACATACCGCTTCGATATGGCTACACCTTC. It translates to CAWNIPLRYGYTF.

The DNA of the CDR3 is TGTGCCAGCAGTGAAGGGTACAGGGGAGGCTACAATGAGCAGTTCTTC. Translation: CASSEGYRGGYNEQFF. This chain joins TRBV2 and TRBJ2-1; a possible D gene is TRBD1 (7 bases). The CDR3 covers 16 residues. Germline CDR1 is SNHLY and CDR2 is FYNNEI. V lost 1 base and J 3 bases, leaving 13 bases between the germline ends. Using reference TRBV2 and TRBJ2-1 for the parts outside the CDR3, the full variable domain is EPEVTQTPSHQVTQMGQEVILRCVPISNHLYFYWYRQILGQKVEFLVSFYNNEISEKSEIFDDQFSVERPDGSNFTLKIRSTKLEDSAMYFCASSEGYRGGYNEQFFGPGTRLTVL.

This chain's CDR3 is CASSESTDQPQHF. The CDR3 bases are TGTGCCAGCAGTGAAAGTACTGATCAGCCCCAGCATTTT. The rearrangement links TRBV6-1 to TRBJ1-5; D is uncertain. The germline V gene encodes CDR1 MNHNS and CDR2 SASEGT. Between the trimmed V and J ends, which lost 2 bases and 5 bases, there was a span of 7 bases. The CDR3 consists of 13 residues.

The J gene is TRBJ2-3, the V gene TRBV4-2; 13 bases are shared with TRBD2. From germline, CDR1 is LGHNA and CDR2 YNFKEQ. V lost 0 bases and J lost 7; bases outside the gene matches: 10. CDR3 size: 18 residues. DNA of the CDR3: TGTGCCAGCAGCCAAGATTCCACTAGCGGGGGGGCGCGATATACGCAGTATTTT. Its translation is CASSQDSTSGGARYTQYF.

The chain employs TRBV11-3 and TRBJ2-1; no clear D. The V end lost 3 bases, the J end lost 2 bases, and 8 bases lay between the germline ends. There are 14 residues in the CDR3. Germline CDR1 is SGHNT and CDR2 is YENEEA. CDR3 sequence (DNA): TGTGCCAGCAGCTTCGGTAGAACCTACAATGAGCAGTTCTTC. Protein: CASSFGRTYNEQFF.

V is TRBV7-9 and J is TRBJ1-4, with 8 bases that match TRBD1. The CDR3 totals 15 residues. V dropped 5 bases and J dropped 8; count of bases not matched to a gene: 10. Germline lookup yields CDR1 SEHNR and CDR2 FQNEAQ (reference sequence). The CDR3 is CASSAQRTGREKLFF. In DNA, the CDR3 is TGTGCCAGCAGCGCTCAAAGGACAGGGAGGGAAAAACTGTTTTTT. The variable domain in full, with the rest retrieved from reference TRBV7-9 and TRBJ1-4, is DTGVSQNPRHKITKRGQNVTFRCDPISEHNRLYWYRQTLGQGPEFLTYFQNEAQLEKSRLLSDRFSAERPKGSFSTLEIQRTEQGDSAMYLCASSAQRTGREKLFFGSGTQLSVL.